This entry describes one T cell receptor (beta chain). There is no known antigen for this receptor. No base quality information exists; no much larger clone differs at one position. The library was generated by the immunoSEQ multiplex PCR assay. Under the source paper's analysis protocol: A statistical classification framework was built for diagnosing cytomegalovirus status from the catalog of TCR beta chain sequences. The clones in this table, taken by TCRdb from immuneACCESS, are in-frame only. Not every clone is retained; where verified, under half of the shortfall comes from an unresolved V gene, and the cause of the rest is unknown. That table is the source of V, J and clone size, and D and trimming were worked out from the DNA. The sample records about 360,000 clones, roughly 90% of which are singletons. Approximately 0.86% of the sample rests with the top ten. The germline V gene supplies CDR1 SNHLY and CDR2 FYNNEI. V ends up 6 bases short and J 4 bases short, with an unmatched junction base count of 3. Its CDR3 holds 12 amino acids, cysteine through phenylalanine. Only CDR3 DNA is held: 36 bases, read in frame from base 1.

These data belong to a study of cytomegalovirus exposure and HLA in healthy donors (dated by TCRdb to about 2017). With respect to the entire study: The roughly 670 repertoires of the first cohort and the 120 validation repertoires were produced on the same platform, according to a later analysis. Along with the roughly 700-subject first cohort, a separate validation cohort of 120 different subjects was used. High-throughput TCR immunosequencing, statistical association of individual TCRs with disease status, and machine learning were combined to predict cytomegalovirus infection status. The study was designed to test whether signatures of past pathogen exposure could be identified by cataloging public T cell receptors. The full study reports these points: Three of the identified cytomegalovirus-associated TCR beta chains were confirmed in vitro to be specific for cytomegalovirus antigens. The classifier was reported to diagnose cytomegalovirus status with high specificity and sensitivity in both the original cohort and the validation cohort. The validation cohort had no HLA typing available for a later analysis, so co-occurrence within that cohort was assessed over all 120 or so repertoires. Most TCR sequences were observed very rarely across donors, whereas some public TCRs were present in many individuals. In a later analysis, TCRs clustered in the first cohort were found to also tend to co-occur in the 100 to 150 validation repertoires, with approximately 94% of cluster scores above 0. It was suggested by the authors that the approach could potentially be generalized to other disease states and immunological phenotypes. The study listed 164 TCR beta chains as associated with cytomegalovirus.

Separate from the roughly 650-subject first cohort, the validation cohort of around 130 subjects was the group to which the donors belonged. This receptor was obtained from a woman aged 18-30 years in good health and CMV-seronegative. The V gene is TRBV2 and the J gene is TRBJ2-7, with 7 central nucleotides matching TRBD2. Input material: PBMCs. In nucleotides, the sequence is TGTGCCAGCAGCTTACTAGCGTACGAGCAGTACTTC. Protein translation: CASSLLAYEQYF.